This TCR beta chain was captured by sequencing in a study of blood T cell repertoires in COVID-19. In its sample, this clone was seen once. V was pared by 10 bases and J by 0 bases, with 22 bases between. The CDR3 is made up of 16 amino acids. Germline CDR1 reads SGHRS; CDR2 reads YFSETQ. Method: immunoSEQ multiplex PCR; TCRdb's copy keeps in-frame clones and lacks some. The sample carries under 150,000 clones, 80% to 85% recorded once. The chain has TRBV5-1 and TRBJ1-1, with TRBD1 as a possible D gene (5 bases). The clonotype was recovered from a woman aged 60 to 75 with acute or convalescent COVID-19. Sequenced sample: peripheral blood. The CDR3, as DNA: TGCGCCTCCCGGAGAGGGGACTGGAACATGAACACTGAAGCTTTCTTT. Its protein is CASRRGDWNMNTEAFF.